These 18 T cell receptor beta chains were sequenced from one sample in a study of OX40 agonist ivuxolimab in advanced cancers. Produced via immunoSEQ multiplex PCR; TCRdb's table is partial and in-frame only. The repertoire holds around 70,000 clones, with roughly 84% as singletons. The specimen comprised CD4+ or CD8+ T cells sorted from blood, sampled in a trial of the OX40 agonist ivuxolimab. The receptors shown here come from an adult with an advanced solid tumor such as melanoma, head and neck, liver or kidney cancer.

The chain employs TRBV6-4 and TRBJ2-1; tentative D call: TRBD1 (5 bases). CDR1 and CDR2 (germline): MRHNA, SNTAGT. The CDR3 consists of 15 residues. The V end lost 0 bases, the J end lost 12 bases, and 18 bases lay between the germline ends. CDR3 protein: CASSDSTRVPFGQFF. CDR3 DNA sequence: TGTGCCAGCAGTGACTCGACCAGGGTACCGTTTGGGCAGTTCTTC.

This clone appeared a few times. The chain couples TRBV2 to TRBJ1-5; D call uncertain. With 6 bases removed from V and 7 bases from J, the gap between germline ends came to 10 bases. Germline V gene data show CDR1 as SNHLY and CDR2 as FYNNEI. The CDR3 length is 12 residues. Here the CDR3 DNA reads TGTGCCAGCAGCGGGGAAAGCCAGCCCCAGCATTTT. Translating gives CASSGESQPQHF.

This rearrangement joins TRBV4-3 to TRBJ2-2; TRBD1 aligns across 9 bases. This CDR3 spans 17 amino acids. Germline V gene sequence: CDR1 LGHNA, CDR2 YSLEER. J gave up 7 bases and V 8 bases, and 17 bases lay outside the gene matches. The chain's CDR3 is CASRGHEGQGSNGELFF. DNA for the CDR3: TGCGCCAGCCGGGGTCATGAAGGACAGGGGTCGAACGGGGAGCTGTTTTTT.

V and J are TRBV5-1 and TRBJ2-5; D is uncertain. The V and J ends lost 0 bases and 1 base respectively, with 10 bases between them. Per germline, CDR1 SGHRS and CDR2 YFSETQ. This CDR3 has 15 residues. The CDR3 sequence: CASSLEGRTQETQYF. The DNA for the CDR3 is TGCGCCAGCAGCTTGGAAGGCAGGACCCAAGAGACCCAGTACTTC.

The V call is TRBV10-2, the J call TRBJ1-5, with 10 bases fitting TRBD1. The CDR3 contains 15 residues. Germline lookup yields CDR1 WSHSY and CDR2 SAAADI. With 8 bases clipped from V and 6 bases from J, the junction kept 10 bases outside the gene matches. The CDR3, as DNA: TGCGCCAGCGGGTGGGGACAGGGGTTGTCTCAGCCCCAGCATTTT. Translation: CASGWGQGLSQPQHF.

The chain carries TRBV6-5 and TRBJ2-3; D not certain. This CDR3 contains 12 residues. The V and J ends lost 11 bases and 0 bases respectively, with 9 bases between them. In germline, CDR1 is MNHEY, CDR2 SVGAGI. CDR3 sequence reads: CAVGESTDTQYF. CDR3 nucleotides: TGTGCCGTAGGAGAGAGCACAGATACGCAGTATTTT.

The rearrangement links TRBV6-5 to TRBJ1-1; 7 positions agree with TRBD1. J was trimmed by 0 bases and V by 5 bases; bases with no gene match: 6. The CDR3 consists of 15 residues. The germline V gene encodes CDR1 MNHEY and CDR2 SVGAGI. The CDR3: CASSIPGTVNTEAFF. In nucleotides, the CDR3 is TGTGCCAGCAGTATTCCCGGGACAGTGAACACTGAAGCTTTCTTT.

The chain combines TRBV4-2 with TRBJ2-1; a weak D match, TRBD2 (5 bases). This CDR3 region has 17 residues. The germline V gene encodes CDR1 LGHNA and CDR2 YNFKEQ. The V end was cut by 4 bases, the J end by 4 bases, with 20 bases between. CDR3 DNA: TGTGCCAGCAGCCGAGACTCACTAGTGGTTTCGTACAATGAGCAGTTCTTC. Translating gives CASSRDSLVVSYNEQFF.

The genes are TRBV28 and TRBJ2-3; D possibly corresponds to TRBD1 (5 bases). CDR1 MDHEN and CDR2 SYDVKM come from the germline V gene. Trimming pared 2 bases from V and 4 bases from J, leaving 10 bases between. This CDR3 is built from 14 residues. The CDR3 reads CASSLQGGADTQYF. CDR3 DNA sequence: TGTGCCAGCAGTTTACAGGGTGGGGCAGATACGCAGTATTTT.

The chain carries TRBV4-3 and TRBJ2-6; D unresolved. Germline V gene data show CDR1 as LGHNA and CDR2 as YSLEER. Trimming removed 0 bases at V and 5 bases at J, with 8 bases between. There are 15 residues in the CDR3. Here the CDR3 reads CASSQEYVRANVLTF. CDR3 DNA: TGCGCCAGCAGCCAAGAATACGTTCGGGCCAACGTCCTGACTTTC.

The chain is built from TRBV25-1 and TRBJ2-1; 8 bases line up with TRBD2. Germline V lookup: CDR1 MGHDK, CDR2 SYGVNS. J lost 7 bases, V lost 6 bases, and 11 bases had no gene match. The CDR3 is 15 amino acids. CDR3 coding DNA: TGTGCCAGCAGACCAGTTGCGGGGGGATTGAATGAGCAGTTCTTC. This codes for CASRPVAGGLNEQFF.

The CDR3 bases are TGCGCCAGCAGCCCGGACAGGGGGACAGATACGCAGTATTTT. Translating gives CASSPDRGTDTQYF. The chain is built from TRBV5-1 and TRBJ2-3; 10 bases line up with TRBD1. V was pared by 4 bases and J by 3 bases, with 2 bases of the junction left unmatched. The germline gives CDR1 SGHRS, CDR2 YFSETQ. This CDR3 comprises 14 residues.

The chain uses TRBV7-2 and TRBJ1-2; D is perhaps TRBD1 (5 bases). This CDR3 spans 14 amino acids. The V and J ends lost 2 bases and 4 bases respectively, with 11 bases between them. Looked up from germline, CDR1 is SGHTA and CDR2 is FQGNSA. The CDR3 sequence is CASSLPREAYGYTF. Here the CDR3 DNA reads TGTGCCAGCAGCTTACCCAGGGAGGCCTATGGCTACACCTTC.

J is TRBJ1-6 and V is TRBV9, with D unresolved. V lost 2 bases and J lost 2, with 14 bases in between. This CDR3 spans 17 amino acids. Germline V gene lookup returns CDR1 SGDLS and CDR2 YYNGEE. The chain's CDR3 is CASSVFDRATYNSPLHF. The DNA for the CDR3 is TGTGCCAGCAGCGTTTTCGACCGGGCAACCTATAATTCACCCCTCCACTTT.

The chain has TRBV19 and TRBJ2-3; D is uncertain. CDR3 length: 14 residues. Germline CDR1 LNHDA, CDR2 SQIVND (reference sequence). V was shortened by 3 bases and J by 1 base, with 8 bases between the two germline ends. CDR3 coding DNA: TGTGCCAGTAGTATGGGTACGGGCACAGATACGCAGTATTTT. Protein sequence: CASSMGTGTDTQYF.

This chain uses TRBV5-6 with TRBJ2-5; TRBD1 might be the D (6 bases). The CDR3 length is 15 residues. Trimming removed 4 bases from V and 5 bases from J, with 18 bases in between. Germline values: CDR1 SGHDT, CDR2 YYEEEE. The CDR3, as DNA: TGTGCCAGCAGCCTACAGAATCAGGGGCGGGAGACCCAGTACTTC. This sequence encodes CASSLQNQGRETQYF.

This clone was counted once. The CDR3: CASSFLADLNTEAFF. CDR3 DNA: TGTGCCAGCAGCTTCTTGGCAGACCTGAACACTGAAGCTTTCTTT. This chain joins TRBV7-6 and TRBJ1-1; D gene ambiguous. V lost 3 bases to trimming and J lost 0 bases, with 11 bases between them. The CDR3 runs to 15 residues. CDR1 SGHVS and CDR2 FNYEAQ come from the germline V gene.

The rearrangement links TRBV6-6 to TRBJ1-6; D call uncertain. V dropped 3 bases and J dropped 2 bases, with 11 bases sitting between them. CDR1 is MNHNY, CDR2 SVGAGI, per germline (reference sequence). The CDR3 loop spans 16 amino acids. The chain's CDR3 is CASSYGQAAYNSPLHF. The CDR3 DNA follows: TGTGCCAGCAGTTATGGGCAGGCCGCCTATAATTCACCCCTCCACTTT.